Sequencing of this TCR beta chain was carried out in a study of blood T cell repertoires in COVID-19. Study information: The origin of the acute and convalescent COVID-19 samples was the United States, Italy and Spain. From T cells, B-cell-depleted T cells, or PBMCs came the material, which was cDNA or gDNA.

Enrolled during active infection, Seattle patients were then followed longitudinally. Germline CDR1 SEHNR, CDR2 FQNEAQ (reference sequence). Losses at the gene ends were 0 bases for V and 1 base for J; bases not matched to a gene: 7. The CDR3 length is 18 residues. Assay: immunoSEQ multiplex PCR; the TCRdb copy retains only in-frame clones and omits some. The sample includes more than 200,000 clones, about nine tenths of them seen just once. The gene calls are TRBV7-9 and TRBJ2-2; 8 nucleotides align to TRBD1. The receptor's source is a man aged 30 to 45 with COVID-19, enrolled during active disease. The sequenced sample was peripheral blood. For the CDR3, the DNA is TGTGCCAGCAGCTTAGCGTCAGGGGGCTTCTTGAACACCGGGGAGCTGTTTTTT. Translation gives CASSLASGGFLNTGELFF.